Listed here is a single TCR beta chain. This sample is drawn from a study of shared clonotypes between healthy human individuals. Some clones are missing from TCRdb's copy, which holds only in-frame ones; the method was immunoSEQ multiplex PCR. There are 2 million to 3 million clones in the sample; over 85% occur only once, and approximately 0.36% lies in the top ten. Germline V CDR1 and CDR2: SGHTA, FQGNSA. The CDR3 has 15 residues. Trimming took 1 base from V and 5 from J; bases not matched to a gene: 6. The V gene is TRBV7-2, the J gene TRBJ2-3, with 7 bases that match TRBD2. The sequenced sample consisted of naive CD4+ T cells from PBMCs. Subset described: CD45RA+ positively selected. This clonotype originated in a man younger than 35 in good health. Some clones in this sample may be carry-over from other donors' samples. The CDR3 protein is CASSLERTSRDTQYF. The CDR3 bases are TGTGCCAGCAGCTTAGAGAGGACTAGTAGAGATACGCAGTATTTT. The complete variable domain, with remaining parts taken from reference TRBV7-2 and TRBJ2-3, reads GAGVSQSPSNKVTEKGKDVELRCDPISGHTALYWYRQSLGQGLEFLIYFQGNSAPDKSGLPSDRFSAERTGGSVSTLTIQRTQQEDSAVYLCASSLERTSRDTQYFGPGTRLTVL.